The entry below gives a single T cell receptor beta chain sequence along with its context. The antigen is not known. RNA transcripts were the template for amplifying TCR beta CDR3 regions. When the TCR CDR3 underwent first-round RT-PCR, the HTBI primer set was used. Each CDR3 protein gets one entry after TCRdb re-called the multiplex PCR reads with MiXCR. This sample has about 400,000 distinct CDR3 sequences, with 15% to 19% found just once. This sample stems from a study of T cells in Graves' hyperthyroidism and ophthalmopathy. Germline lookup yields CDR1 MGHDK and CDR2 SYGVNS. The CDR3 has 18 residues. V gave up 6 bases and J gave up 8 bases, with 28 bases separating them. Study-wide points: The model made its ophthalmopathy prediction, and onset followed a median around six months later. In simple terms, a model built on 13 V-J features told ophthalmopathy apart from stable hyperthyroidism.

The receptor's source is a woman aged 18-29 years with Graves' hyperthyroidism. The sequenced material came from blood. This chain uses TRBV25-1 with TRBJ2-2, with D perhaps matching TRBD2 (6 bases). The CDR3 loop reads CASSPPSGTGDSKGELFF. The CDR3 nucleotides are TGTGCCAGCAGCCCTCCCTCCGGGACGGGAGATAGTAAAGGGGAGCTGTTTTTT.